This record looks at one T cell receptor beta chain sequence and its context. Its antigen is undetermined. The sample is drawn from a study of T cell responses to AZD1222 COVID-19 vaccine. In the study overall: Samples with a second dose at about 4 or about 12 weeks were pooled together.

The assay was immunoSEQ multiplex PCR, and TCRdb's table has in-frame clones only and misses some. The data contain some 120,000 clones, about 83% of them seen just once; the ten biggest clones take up 10% to 15%. Study results and limitations: There were repertoire samples only from the period after the peak T cell response. Targeting of unmutated variant regions was reportedly seen in nearly half of spike-specific TCRs.

This TCR was recovered from an adult in good health. Sequences were derived from peripheral blood, sampled on day 0 of AZD1222 vaccination.

The CDR3 region has the DNA TGTGCCACTCTAACAGGGGCGTATAGCAATCAGCCCCAGCATTTT. This gives the protein CATLTGAYSNQPQHF. The V gene is TRBV28, the J gene TRBJ1-5; 7 bases fit TRBD1. The CDR3 loop spans 15 amino acids. CDR1 is MDHEN, CDR2 SYDVKM, per germline. V lost 10 bases, J lost 0 bases, and 9 bases stayed unmatched.